These T cell receptor beta chains were read from a single sample in a study of blood T cell repertoires in COVID-19. The data were produced by immunoSEQ multiplex PCR, yet TCRdb's version contains in-frame clones alone and is incomplete. The table shows 200,000 to 250,000 clones, with less than 85% occurring only once. The material sequenced was peripheral blood. The receptor set was obtained from a woman in her 70s with acute or convalescent COVID-19. Each CDR3 is given without its conserved first and last residue.

length	J	V	CDR3
11	TRBJ2-1	TRBV5-4	ASRTQGGNEQF
11	TRBJ2-1	TRBV11-2	ASSLETGYEQF
13	TRBJ1-5	TRBV18	ASSRGQGRDQPQH
15	TRBJ2-5	TRBV6-4	ASSDPDLAGGRETQY
11	TRBJ1-2	TRBV6-5	ASTLGQNYGYT
11	TRBJ1-2	TRBV5-1	ASSLQGGEGYT
13	TRBJ2-7	TRBV18	ASSPSGQGIYEQY
14	TRBJ2-1	TRBV18	ASSRDTSGAYNEQF
15	TRBJ2-3	TRBV3-1/TRBV3-2	ASSHNSGEPSTDTQY
14	TRBJ2-1	TRBV19	ASSMGLLSSYNEQF
11	TRBJ2-7	TRBV12-3/TRBV12-4	ASSLQGAGEQY
12	TRBJ2-3	TRBV7-9	AIAAGQGKDTQY
11	TRBJ2-7	TRBV27	ASSLSSGDEQY
12	TRBJ2-7	TRBV7-2	ASSLATGGREQY
13	TRBJ2-7	TRBV7-9	ASSSRGTGEHEQY
15	TRBJ2-2	TRBV19	ASSRFGTGATTGELF
14	TRBJ1-2	TRBV9	ASSPETGNQPYGYT
12	TRBJ1-1	TRBV5-1	ASSRQHSNTEAF
13	TRBJ2-1	TRBV3-1/TRBV3-2	ASSVFTGGPNEQF
15	TRBJ1-2	TRBV5-4	ASSWGGSRGVVGGYT
13	TRBJ2-3	TRBV24-1	ATSDNRESTDTQY
12	TRBJ2-5	TRBV19	ASSIGQGRETQY
10	TRBJ2-7	TRBV5-6	ASSGRPGEQY
8	TRBJ1-3	TRBV10-3	AASGDTIY
12	TRBJ2-3	TRBV30	ACKLAGVSDTQY
16	TRBJ2-5	TRBV3-1/TRBV3-2	ASSQVRAGGPFEETQY